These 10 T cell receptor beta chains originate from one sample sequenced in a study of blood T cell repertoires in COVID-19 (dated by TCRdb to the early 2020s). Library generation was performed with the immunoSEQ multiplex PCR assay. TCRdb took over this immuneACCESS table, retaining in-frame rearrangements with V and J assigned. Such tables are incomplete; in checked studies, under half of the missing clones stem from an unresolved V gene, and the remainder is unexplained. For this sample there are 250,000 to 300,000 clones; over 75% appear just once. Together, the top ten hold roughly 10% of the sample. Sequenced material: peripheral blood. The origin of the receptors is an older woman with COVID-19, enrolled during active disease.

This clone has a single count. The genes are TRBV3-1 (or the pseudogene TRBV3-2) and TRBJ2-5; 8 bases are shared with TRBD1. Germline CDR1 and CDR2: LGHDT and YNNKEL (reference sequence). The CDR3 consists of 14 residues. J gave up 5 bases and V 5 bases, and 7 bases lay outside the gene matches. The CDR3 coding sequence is TGTGCCAGCAGCGAGACAGGGGTCTGGGAGACCCAGTACTTC. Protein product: CASSETGVWETQYF.

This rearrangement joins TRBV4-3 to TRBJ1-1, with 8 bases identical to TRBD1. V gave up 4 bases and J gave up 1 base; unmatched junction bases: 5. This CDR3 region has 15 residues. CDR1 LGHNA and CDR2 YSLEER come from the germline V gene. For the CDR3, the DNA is TGCGCCAGCAGCCGGGGGACAGGCGGGAACACTGAAGCTTTCTTT. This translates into CASSRGTGGNTEAFF.

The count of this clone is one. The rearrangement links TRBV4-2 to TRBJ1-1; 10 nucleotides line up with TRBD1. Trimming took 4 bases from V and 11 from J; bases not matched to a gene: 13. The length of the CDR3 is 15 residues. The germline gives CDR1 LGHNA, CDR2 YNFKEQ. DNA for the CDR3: TGTGCCAGCAGCCTTAATCTCAAGACAGGGGGCCTGGCTTTCTTT. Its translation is CASSLNLKTGGLAFF.

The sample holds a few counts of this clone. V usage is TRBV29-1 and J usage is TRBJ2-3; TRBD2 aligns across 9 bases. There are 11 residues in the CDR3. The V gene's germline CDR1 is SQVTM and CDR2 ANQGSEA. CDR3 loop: CAGGGSDTQYF. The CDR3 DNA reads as TGCGCGGGAGGGGGATCAGATACGCAGTATTTT.

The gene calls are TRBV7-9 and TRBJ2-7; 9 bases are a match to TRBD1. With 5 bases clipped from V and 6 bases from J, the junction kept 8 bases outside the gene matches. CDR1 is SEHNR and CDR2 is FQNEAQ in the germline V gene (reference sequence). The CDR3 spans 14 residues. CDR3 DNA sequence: TGTGCCAGCAGCGCCGGGACAGGGACCGCCGAGCAGTACTTC. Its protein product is CASSAGTGTAEQYF.

CDR3 coding DNA: TGCAGTGCTAGTTGGGGCAGACAAGAGACCCAGTACTTC. Its protein product is CSASWGRQETQYF. This chain uses TRBV20-1 with TRBJ2-5; maybe TRBD1 (5 bases). The germline CDR1 and CDR2 sequences are DFQATT and SNEGSKA (reference sequence). This CDR3 is 13 amino acids long. The ends were cut back, 3 bases at V and 2 bases at J, with 10 bases in the middle.

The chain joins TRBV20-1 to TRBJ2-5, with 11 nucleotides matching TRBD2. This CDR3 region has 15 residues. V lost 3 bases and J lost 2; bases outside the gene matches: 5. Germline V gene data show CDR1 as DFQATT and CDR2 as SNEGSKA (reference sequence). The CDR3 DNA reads TGCAGTGCTAGTAGCCCTAGCGGGAGGCAAGAGACCCAGTACTTC. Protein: CSASSPSGRQETQYF.

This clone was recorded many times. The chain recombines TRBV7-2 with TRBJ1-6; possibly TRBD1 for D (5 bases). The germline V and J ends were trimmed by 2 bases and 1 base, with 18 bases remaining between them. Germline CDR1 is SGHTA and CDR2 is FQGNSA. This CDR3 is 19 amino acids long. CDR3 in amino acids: CASSLIPGFRGSYNSPLHF. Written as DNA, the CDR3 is TGTGCCAGCAGCTTAATACCAGGGTTTAGGGGATCCTATAATTCACCCCTCCACTTT.

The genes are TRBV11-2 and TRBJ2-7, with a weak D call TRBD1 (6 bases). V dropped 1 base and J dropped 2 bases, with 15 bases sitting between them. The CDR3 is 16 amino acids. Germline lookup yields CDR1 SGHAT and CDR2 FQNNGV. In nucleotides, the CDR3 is TGTGCCAGCAGCTTAGTTTTTGGGACACTTCCCTACGAGCAGTACTTC. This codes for CASSLVFGTLPYEQYF.

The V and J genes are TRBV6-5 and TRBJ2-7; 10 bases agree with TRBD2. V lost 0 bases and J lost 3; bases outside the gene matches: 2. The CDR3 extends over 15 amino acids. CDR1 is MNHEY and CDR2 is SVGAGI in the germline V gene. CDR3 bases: TGTGCCAGCAGTTACTCGGGGACTAGCGACTACGAGCAGTACTTC. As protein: CASSYSGTSDYEQYF.